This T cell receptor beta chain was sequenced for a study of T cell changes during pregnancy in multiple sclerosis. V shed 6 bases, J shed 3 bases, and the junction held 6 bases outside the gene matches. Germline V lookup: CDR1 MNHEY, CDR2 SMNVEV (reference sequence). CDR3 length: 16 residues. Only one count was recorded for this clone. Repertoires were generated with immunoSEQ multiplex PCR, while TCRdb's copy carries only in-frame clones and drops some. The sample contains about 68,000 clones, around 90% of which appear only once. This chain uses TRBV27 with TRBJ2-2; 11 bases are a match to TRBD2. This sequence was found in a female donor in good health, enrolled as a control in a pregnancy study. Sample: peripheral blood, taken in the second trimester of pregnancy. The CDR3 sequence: CASREGTSGYTGELFF. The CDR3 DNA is TGTGCCAGCAGAGAAGGGACTAGCGGATACACCGGGGAGCTGTTTTTT.